The clone carrying this TCR beta chain was picked up a small number of times. Its antigen is currently unknown. The sample is drawn from a study of T-cell memory formation after mild COVID-19. In the study overall: Most TCR clusters belonged to a single donor.

Whole-study results and caveats: There was a balanced CD4/CD8 profile in clones contracting day 15 to 85, and later expanders leaned CD4+. Contracting CD4+ clones were located mainly in CM and EM, and CD8+ clones in EMRA.

Constant-segment-primed 5'RACE gave TCR alpha and TCR beta cDNA libraries with sample barcodes and UMIs. From the 5' RACE reads, TCRdb called clonotypes with MiXCR, one entry per CDR3 protein. Of 190,000 or so distinct CDR3 sequences listed, roughly 23% are singletons. Sequenced material: PBMCs or a T cell subset sorted from them (not recorded which). This receptor was obtained from an adult woman who had mild COVID-19 (a few samples of this study predate the infection). Cell type and time point are not known.

The CDR3 sequence is CASSEIEVLTYNEQFF. Written as DNA, the CDR3 is TGTGCCAGCAGTGAGATAGAGGTCTTAACCTACAATGAGCAGTTCTTC. The chain joins TRBV2 to TRBJ2-1; no definite D call. CDR1 and CDR2 from the germline V gene are SNHLY and FYNNEI. The CDR3 loop spans 16 amino acids. The V end was cut by 3 bases, the J end by 2 bases, with 14 bases between. Filled out from reference TRBV2 and TRBJ2-1, the complete variable domain reads EPEVTQTPSHQVTQMGQEVILRCVPISNHLYFYWYRQILGQKVEFLVSFYNNEISEKSEIFDDQFSVERPDGSNFTLKIRSTKLEDSAMYFCASSEIEVLTYNEQFFGPGTRLTVL.